This T cell receptor (beta chain) is drawn from a study of cytomegalovirus exposure and HLA in healthy donors. Primers for the PCR totalled 60 Vbeta and 13 Jbeta. TCRdb's copy holds only in-frame clones and misses some; the assay was immunoSEQ multiplex PCR. This table has approximately 140,000 clones, 65% to 85% appearing once. As for this clone: Its specificity is not known.

Overall study findings and caveats: In a later analysis, CMV-associated beta chains were mostly HLA-associated, it appeared.

Trimming left V 3 bases short and J 1 base short, with 12 bases between. This CDR3 has 15 residues. Germline assignment: CDR1 WSHSY and CDR2 SAAADI. The chain recombines TRBV10-2 with TRBJ1-1, with D possibly TRBD1 on 5 matching bases. The sequence came from a man aged 18 to 35 in good health and CMV-seronegative. Sequenced: PBMCs. CDR3 sequence (DNA): TGCGCCAGCAGTGATTGGTCAGGGTGGAACACTGAAGCTTTCTTT. Translated, it gives CASSDWSGWNTEAFF.